These 10 T cell receptor beta chains were sequenced from one sample in a study of T cells in Graves' hyperthyroidism and ophthalmopathy. TCR beta CDR3 sequences were amplified from RNA transcripts. The study used the HTBI primer set for a first-round RT-PCR of the TCR CDR3. Each CDR3 protein gets one entry after TCRdb re-called the multiplex PCR reads with MiXCR. The profile covers about 560,000 distinct CDR3 sequences, with approximately 16% appearing a single time and 18% taken by the ten largest. Sequenced input: blood. The receptors come from a young woman with Graves' hyperthyroidism.

In this sample, this clonotype turned up a few times. The chain has TRBV7-2 and TRBJ2-1; 8 nucleotides match TRBD2. Germline lookup yields CDR1 SGHTA and CDR2 FQGNSA. The CDR3 extends over 13 amino acids. Losses at the gene ends were 5 bases for V and 8 bases for J; bases not matched to a gene: 5. CDR3 in amino acids: CASSGGLVDEQFF. In DNA, the CDR3 is TGTGCCAGCAGCGGGGGACTAGTGGATGAGCAGTTCTTC.

Only a few counts were recorded for this clonotype. The chain links TRBV7-9 to TRBJ2-1, with TRBD2 identical over 8 bases. CDR3 size: 14 residues. Trimming removed 7 bases from V and 2 bases from J; junction bases left unmatched: 4. The germline gives CDR1 SEHNR, CDR2 FQNEAQ (reference sequence). This chain's CDR3 is CASMDSGTYNEQFF. DNA of the CDR3: TGTGCCAGCATGGATAGCGGGACCTACAATGAGCAGTTCTTC.

This clonotype was counted at least ten times. The chain joins TRBV28 to TRBJ2-1; perhaps TRBD2 as D (7 bases). From germline, CDR1 is MDHEN and CDR2 SYDVKM. The length of the CDR3 is 14 residues. Between the trimmed V and J ends, which lost 8 bases and 7 bases, there was a span of 18 bases. In DNA form, the CDR3 reads TGTGCCAGCTCAGCGGGACACCCCTTAAATGAGCAGTTCTTC. It specifies CASSAGHPLNEQFF.

This clonotype showed up many times. The chain has TRBV6-1 and TRBJ2-1, with TRBD2 identical over 9 bases. Germline-derived CDR1 and CDR2 are MNHNS and SASEGT. This CDR3 is 14 amino acids long. V gave up 6 bases and J gave up 9 bases; unmatched junction bases: 9. This CDR3 reads CASRVSGGGGEQFF. The CDR3 nucleotides are TGTGCCAGCAGGGTTAGCGGGGGTGGGGGTGAGCAGTTCTTC.

This clonotype was detected ten times or more. The V call is TRBV9, the J call TRBJ2-3; TRBD2 matches at 7 bases. This CDR3 is built from 14 residues. Germline V gene data show CDR1 as SGDLS and CDR2 as YYNGEE. Losses at the gene ends were 3 bases for V and 4 bases for J; bases not matched to a gene: 5. CDR3 region: CASSASGISDTQYF. In DNA, the CDR3 is TGTGCCAGCAGCGCGAGCGGGATCTCAGATACGCAGTATTTT.

Ten or more counts support this clonotype. V is TRBV20-1 and J is TRBJ2-5; D uncertain. Trimming shortened V by 3 bases and J by 2 bases, and 7 bases separated the two germline ends. This CDR3 is 12 amino acids long. Germline V gene sequence: CDR1 DFQATT, CDR2 SNEGSKA (reference sequence). The CDR3 region has the DNA TGCAGTGCTAGGTCAGGTCAAGAGACCCAGTACTTC. Amino acid sequence: CSARSGQETQYF.

This clonotype was counted between two and nine times. The chain couples TRBV12-3 or TRBV12-4 to TRBJ2-2; D might be TRBD1 or TRBD2, each matching 5 bases. Between the trimmed V and J ends, which lost 1 base and 7 bases, there was a span of 10 bases. CDR3 length: 14 residues. The CDR3 spells CASSLDGGNGELFF. The CDR3 nucleotides are TGTGCCAGCAGTTTAGATGGGGGTAACGGGGAGCTGTTTTTT.

This clonotype was seen ten or more times. The rearrangement joins TRBV27 to TRBJ2-3; 7 bases map to TRBD2. The CDR3 consists of 19 residues. The germline V gene has CDR1 MNHEY and CDR2 SMNVEV (reference sequence). The V gene end was trimmed by 5 bases and the J gene end by 6 bases; junction bases not matched to a gene: 23. The CDR3 protein is CASSPRLAGPVGGDDTQYF. Written as DNA, the CDR3 is TGTGCCAGCAGTCCCAGATTGGCCGGGCCCGTGGGGGGGGATGATACGCAGTATTTT.

This clonotype was recorded a few times. The chain joins TRBV2 to TRBJ1-1; tentatively, D is TRBD1 (5 bases). Germline values: CDR1 SNHLY, CDR2 FYNNEI. V lost 3 bases to trimming and J lost 6 bases, with 14 bases between them. The length of the CDR3 is 14 residues. The CDR3 region is CASSEEQGGSEAFF. The CDR3 DNA sequence: TGTGCCAGCAGTGAGGAGCAGGGTGGCTCTGAAGCTTTCTTT.

This clonotype showed up just a few times. V gene TRBV29-1 combines with J gene TRBJ2-1; 10 bases map to TRBD2. Trimming took 6 bases from V and 2 from J; bases not matched to a gene: 16. The CDR3 is 18 residues long. Germline V gene data show CDR1 as SQVTM and CDR2 as ANQGSEA. The chain's CDR3 is CSVPKWTSGNLPYNEQFF. The CDR3 nucleotides read TGCAGCGTCCCCAAGTGGACTAGCGGAAACTTGCCCTACAATGAGCAGTTCTTC.